A selection of T cell receptor beta chains follows, all from one sample in a study of cytomegalovirus exposure and HLA in healthy donors. Libraries were prepared by immunoSEQ multiplex PCR; TCRdb keeps only in-frame clonotypes and omits some of them. The repertoire has about 190,000 clones, approximately 75% of them found once; the top ten carry approximately 4.8%. Sequencing used PBMCs. The receptors were sampled from a man between 25 and 39 years old in good health and CMV-seropositive. The CDR3 runs from the conserved cysteine through the conserved F or W. A D gene is named only where the DNA matches it firmly. Only some rows state a clone size, as once, few, many or a class for expanded clones.

clone size: once
V gene: TRBV19
J gene: TRBJ1-6
D gene: .
CDR3 DNA: TGTGCCAATAGTCTTGGGGGGGCGGAATCACCCCTCCACTTT
CDR3 protein: CANSLGGAESPLHF

clone size: .
V gene: TRBV4-1
J gene: TRBJ2-1
D gene: .
CDR3 DNA: TGCGCCAGCAGCCAAGATAGGGGCAGAATTTATAACTCCTACAATGAGCAGTTCTTC
CDR3 protein: CASSQDRGRIYNSYNEQFF

clone size: once
V gene: TRBV28
J gene: TRBJ2-7
D gene: TRBD2
CDR3 DNA: TGTGCCAGCAGTTTACTGGGACTAGCGGGAGTCAACGAGCAGTACTTC
CDR3 protein: CASSLLGLAGVNEQYF

clone size: once
V gene: TRBV7-9
J gene: TRBJ2-2
D gene: TRBD2
CDR3 DNA: TGTGCCAGCAGTTCGACCGGGACTAGCGGGATCACCGGGGAGCTGTTTTTT
CDR3 protein: CASSSTGTSGITGELFF

clone size: .
V gene: TRBV7-7
J gene: TRBJ2-5
D gene: .
CDR3 DNA: TGTGCTAGCAGCTCCGGGACACTAGAGACCCAGTACTTC
CDR3 protein: CASSSGTLETQYF

clone size: .
V gene: TRBV7-2
J gene: TRBJ1-4
D gene: TRBD1
CDR3 DNA: TGTGCCAGCAGCTCAACAGGACAGGCCCGCGAAAAACTGTTTTTT
CDR3 protein: CASSSTGQAREKLFF

clone size: .
V gene: TRBV29-1
J gene: TRBJ2-4
D gene: TRBD1
CDR3 DNA: TGCAGCGGGGGACAGGGCCCCAAAAACATTCAGTACTTC
CDR3 protein: CSGGQGPKNIQYF

clone size: .
V gene: TRBV2
J gene: TRBJ2-2
D gene: .
CDR3 DNA: TGTGCCAGCAGACAGTACGCGAACACCGGGGAGCTGTTTTTT
CDR3 protein: CASRQYANTGELFF

clone size: few
V gene: TRBV4-3
J gene: TRBJ1-6
D gene: .
CDR3 DNA: TGCGCCAGCAGCCAAGAAGTACACCCGGGGTCACCCCTCCACTTT
CDR3 protein: CASSQEVHPGSPLHF

clone size: .
V gene: TRBV30
J gene: TRBJ1-4
D gene: .
CDR3 DNA: TGTGCCTGGAGGACAGTTAATGAAAAACTGTTTTTT
CDR3 protein: CAWRTVNEKLFF

clone size: .
V gene: TRBV6-5
J gene: TRBJ1-2
D gene: .
CDR3 DNA: TGTGCCAGCAGTTACTCGATAGGACAGCCCCACTATGGCTACACCTTC
CDR3 protein: CASSYSIGQPHYGYTF

clone size: .
V gene: TRBV5-1
J gene: TRBJ2-7
D gene: .
CDR3 DNA: TGCGCCAGCACCGGTGGGAGCTCCTACGAGCAGTACTTC
CDR3 protein: CASTGGSSYEQYF

clone size: .
V gene: TRBV6-4
J gene: TRBJ2-1
D gene: .
CDR3 DNA: TGTGCCAGCAGTGACTCGTTTACGCGTGTGATGGTGAATGAGCAGTTCTTC
CDR3 protein: CASSDSFTRVMVNEQFF

clone size: .
V gene: TRBV7-9
J gene: TRBJ2-2
D gene: .
CDR3 DNA: TGTGCCAGCAGCCTCCTGACAAGCCCCGGGGAGCTGTTTTTT
CDR3 protein: CASSLLTSPGELFF

clone size: .
V gene: TRBV18
J gene: TRBJ1-2
D gene: TRBD1
CDR3 DNA: TGTGCCAGCTCAACGAGACAGGGGCCCAATAACTATGGCTACACCTTC
CDR3 protein: CASSTRQGPNNYGYTF

clone size: .
V gene: TRBV9
J gene: TRBJ2-1
D gene: TRBD1
CDR3 DNA: TGTGCCAGCAGCGTAGACGGGACAGGATCCTACAATGAGCAGTTCTTC
CDR3 protein: CASSVDGTGSYNEQFF

clone size: .
V gene: TRBV25-1
J gene: TRBJ2-1
D gene: .
CDR3 DNA: TGTGCCAGCACCCTCTTCGCCAGGGGAGAGCAGTTCTTC
CDR3 protein: CASTLFARGEQFF

clone size: .
V gene: TRBV6-1
J gene: TRBJ2-5
D gene: TRBD1
CDR3 DNA: TGTGCCAGCAGGGCCGGGAACAGGGGGGAGACCCAGTACTTC
CDR3 protein: CASRAGNRGETQYF

clone size: .
V gene: TRBV7-9
J gene: TRBJ1-6
D gene: TRBD1
CDR3 DNA: TGTGCCGGGGGACAGATCAAATTTTCACCCCTCCACTTT
CDR3 protein: CAGGQIKFSPLHF

clone size: .
V gene: TRBV5-4
J gene: TRBJ2-3
D gene: TRBD2
CDR3 DNA: TGTGCCAGCAGCCTCAAAGCGGGAACAGATACGCAGTATTTT
CDR3 protein: CASSLKAGTDTQYF

clone size: .
V gene: TRBV29-1
J gene: TRBJ2-1
D gene: .
CDR3 DNA: TGCAGCGTTGAAGATCTGGTTCGGGATGAGCAGTTCTTC
CDR3 protein: CSVEDLVRDEQFF

clone size: .
V gene: TRBV18
J gene: TRBJ1-1
D gene: .
CDR3 DNA: TGTGCCAGCTCACCAGGAGGAATGAACACTGAAGCTTTCTTT
CDR3 protein: CASSPGGMNTEAFF

clone size: .
V gene: TRBV13
J gene: TRBJ1-4
D gene: .
CDR3 DNA: TGTGCCAGCAGCTTATATGCAGGATCGAATGAAAAACTGTTTTTT
CDR3 protein: CASSLYAGSNEKLFF

clone size: few
V gene: TRBV9
J gene: TRBJ1-4
D gene: .
CDR3 DNA: TGTGCCAGCAGCCCCCGGGGGGGCGGTGAAAAACTGTTTTTT
CDR3 protein: CASSPRGGGEKLFF

clone size: .
V gene: TRBV6-5
J gene: TRBJ1-2
D gene: TRBD1
CDR3 DNA: TGTGCCAGCAGGGGACAGGCCTCGCGAGTTGGCTACACCTTC
CDR3 protein: CASRGQASRVGYTF

clone size: .
V gene: TRBV6-5
J gene: TRBJ2-5
D gene: TRBD2
CDR3 DNA: TGTGCCAGCAGTTACGGCGGGGGGGCCATCGGGACCCAGTACTTC
CDR3 protein: CASSYGGGAIGTQYF

clone size: .
V gene: TRBV27
J gene: TRBJ1-2
D gene: TRBD1
CDR3 DNA: TGTGCCAGCAGACCTGCGGGGGCAGGGGGCGCTGGCTACACCTTC
CDR3 protein: CASRPAGAGGAGYTF

clone size: .
V gene: TRBV10-3
J gene: TRBJ1-1
D gene: .
CDR3 DNA: TGTGCCATCAGAGAGGACCGACAAGGAGAAGCTTTCTTT
CDR3 protein: CAIREDRQGEAFF

clone size: few
V gene: TRBV7-2
J gene: TRBJ2-7
D gene: .
CDR3 DNA: TGTGCCAGCAGCTTAGCGGACTGGTCCGACGAGCAGTACTTC
CDR3 protein: CASSLADWSDEQYF

clone size: .
V gene: TRBV28
J gene: TRBJ1-1
D gene: .
CDR3 DNA: TGTGCCACAAGTTGGGTAGGAGACACTGAAGCTTTCTTT
CDR3 protein: CATSWVGDTEAFF

clone size: .
V gene: TRBV6-5
J gene: TRBJ2-1
D gene: TRBD1
CDR3 DNA: TGTGCCAGCAGCGTCGGGACAGTCTCCTACAATGAGCAGTTCTTC
CDR3 protein: CASSVGTVSYNEQFF

clone size: .
V gene: TRBV6-4
J gene: TRBJ2-2
D gene: .
CDR3 DNA: TGTGCCAGCAAAGAAATCTTCCCAAAACTCCCTACGTTCACCGGGGAGCTGTTTTTT
CDR3 protein: CASKEIFPKLPTFTGELFF

clone size: .
V gene: TRBV28
J gene: TRBJ2-1
D gene: TRBD2
CDR3 DNA: TGTGCCAGCAGGGTAGGACTAGCGGGAGTCAATGAGCAGTTCTTC
CDR3 protein: CASRVGLAGVNEQFF

clone size: .
V gene: TRBV2
J gene: TRBJ2-5
D gene: TRBD1
CDR3 DNA: TGTGCCAGCGGACAAAGGGGACAGGTGGAGGAGACCCAGTACTTC
CDR3 protein: CASGQRGQVEETQYF

clone size: .
V gene: TRBV5-1
J gene: TRBJ2-3
D gene: TRBD2
CDR3 DNA: TGCGCCAGCAGCGATGGACTAGCGACAGATACGCAGTATTTT
CDR3 protein: CASSDGLATDTQYF

clone size: .
V gene: TRBV9
J gene: TRBJ2-3
D gene: .
CDR3 DNA: TGTGCCAGCAGCTCCTGGGGGGGCCGCACAGATACGCAGTATTTT
CDR3 protein: CASSSWGGRTDTQYF

clone size: .
V gene: TRBV30
J gene: TRBJ1-3
D gene: .
CDR3 DNA: TGTGCCTGGAGTCGGGGGGCGAGCTCTGGAAACACCATATATTTT
CDR3 protein: CAWSRGASSGNTIYF

clone size: .
V gene: TRBV6-5
J gene: TRBJ2-7
D gene: TRBD1
CDR3 DNA: TGTGCCAGCAGTTCAATCCCAGGGGGCAAGGTAGGCGAGCAGTACTTC
CDR3 protein: CASSSIPGGKVGEQYF

clone size: .
V gene: TRBV6-5
J gene: TRBJ1-1
D gene: .
CDR3 DNA: TGTGCCAGCAGCCGCCCGGGGGTCGTTGAAGCTTTCTTT
CDR3 protein: CASSRPGVVEAFF

clone size: once
V gene: TRBV2
J gene: TRBJ1-2
D gene: .
CDR3 DNA: TGTGCCAGCAGTAGGAGTGGTACGAGCTACACCTTC
CDR3 protein: CASSRSGTSYTF

clone size: .
V gene: TRBV7-8
J gene: TRBJ1-6
D gene: TRBD1
CDR3 DNA: TGTGCCAGCAGCTTACGCCCGGGACAGGGGACGAGCTCCTATAATTCACCCCTCCACTTT
CDR3 protein: CASSLRPGQGTSSYNSPLHF

clone size: .
V gene: TRBV6-5
J gene: TRBJ2-6
D gene: .
CDR3 DNA: TGTGCCAGCAGGAGAAGCGGCTCTGGGGCCAACGTCCTGACTTTC
CDR3 protein: CASRRSGSGANVLTF

clone size: .
V gene: TRBV7-2
J gene: TRBJ2-2
D gene: TRBD2
CDR3 DNA: TGTGCCAGCAGCTTAGCACCTAGCGGGAGGGCCAACACCGGGGAGCTGTTTTTT
CDR3 protein: CASSLAPSGRANTGELFF

clone size: .
V gene: TRBV29-1
J gene: TRBJ1-2
D gene: .
CDR3 DNA: TGCAGCGTTCGGGGGGGGGCTCAGGGCTACACCTTC
CDR3 protein: CSVRGGAQGYTF

clone size: few
V gene: TRBV27
J gene: TRBJ1-1
D gene: TRBD1
CDR3 DNA: TGTGCCAGCAATTCCGGGACAGGGGGCAGGGACACTGAAGCTTTCTTT
CDR3 protein: CASNSGTGGRDTEAFF

clone size: .
V gene: TRBV6-5
J gene: TRBJ1-4
D gene: .
CDR3 DNA: TGTGCCAGCACCACGCGGGGAACTAATGAAAAACTGTTTTTT
CDR3 protein: CASTTRGTNEKLFF

clone size: .
V gene: TRBV10-3
J gene: TRBJ1-1
D gene: .
CDR3 DNA: TGTGCCATCAGCGCGCCCGGGACAAACCCAGAAGCTTTCTTT
CDR3 protein: CAISAPGTNPEAFF

clone size: .
V gene: TRBV5-1
J gene: TRBJ2-1
D gene: TRBD2
CDR3 DNA: TGCGCCAGCAGCCCCGAATCACGGGAGGCCTCCTACAATGAGCAGTTCTTC
CDR3 protein: CASSPESREASYNEQFF

clone size: .
V gene: TRBV23-1
J gene: TRBJ2-3
D gene: .
CDR3 DNA: TGCGCCACCATGACGTTTAAAGGACTTAGCACAGATACGCAGTATTTT
CDR3 protein: CATMTFKGLSTDTQYF